This T cell receptor (beta chain) was observed in a study of HIV-infected patients and healthy controls. This clonotype was seen repeatedly, ten times or more. TCRdb itself ran the 5' RACE reads through MiXCR, one entry per CDR3 protein. The sample holds tens of thousands of distinct CDR3 sequences; about a fifth are singletons and the top ten take under 1.5%. The CDR3 has 15 residues. The sequenced sample was CD4+ T cells from blood. The TCR sequence derives from a human donor in good health. The genes are TRBV21-1 and TRBJ2-7; no DNA check was done on the table's D call, TRBD2. TRBV21-1 represents a pseudogene. In DNA, the CDR3 is TGTGCCAGCAGCAAAGGAAGCGGGGGGCTCTACGAGCAGTACTTC. Protein product: CASSKGSGGLYEQYF.